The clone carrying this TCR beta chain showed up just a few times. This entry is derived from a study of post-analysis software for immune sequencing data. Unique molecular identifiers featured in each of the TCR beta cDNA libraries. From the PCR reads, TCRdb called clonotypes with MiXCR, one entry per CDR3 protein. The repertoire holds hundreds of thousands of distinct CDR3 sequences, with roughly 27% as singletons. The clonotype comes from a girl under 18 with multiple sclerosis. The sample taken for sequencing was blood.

CDR3 sequence reads: CASSPAAGLYGYTF. The CDR3 DNA sequence: TGTGCCAGCAGCCCGGCGGCAGGACTCTATGGCTACACCTTC. The V gene is TRBV7-2, the J gene TRBJ1-2; D is ambiguous. V was cut by 5 bases and J by 4 bases, with 14 bases left in between. The CDR3 contains 14 residues. Per the germline V gene, CDR1 is SGHTA and CDR2 is FQGNSA.